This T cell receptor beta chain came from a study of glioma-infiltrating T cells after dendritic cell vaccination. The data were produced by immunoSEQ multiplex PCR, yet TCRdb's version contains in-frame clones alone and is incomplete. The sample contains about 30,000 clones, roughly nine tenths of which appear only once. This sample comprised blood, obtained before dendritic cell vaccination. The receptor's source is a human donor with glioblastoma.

The DNA for the CDR3 is TGTGCCTGGAGCCCCGGGACTGGCTCCTACGAGCAGTACTTC. Its protein is CAWSPGTGSYEQYF. The gene calls are TRBV30 and TRBJ2-7; D might be TRBD2 (6 bases). The germline V gene encodes CDR1 GTSNPN and CDR2 SVGIG (reference sequence). This CDR3 contains 14 residues. Trimming pared 3 bases from V and 0 bases from J, leaving 12 bases between.